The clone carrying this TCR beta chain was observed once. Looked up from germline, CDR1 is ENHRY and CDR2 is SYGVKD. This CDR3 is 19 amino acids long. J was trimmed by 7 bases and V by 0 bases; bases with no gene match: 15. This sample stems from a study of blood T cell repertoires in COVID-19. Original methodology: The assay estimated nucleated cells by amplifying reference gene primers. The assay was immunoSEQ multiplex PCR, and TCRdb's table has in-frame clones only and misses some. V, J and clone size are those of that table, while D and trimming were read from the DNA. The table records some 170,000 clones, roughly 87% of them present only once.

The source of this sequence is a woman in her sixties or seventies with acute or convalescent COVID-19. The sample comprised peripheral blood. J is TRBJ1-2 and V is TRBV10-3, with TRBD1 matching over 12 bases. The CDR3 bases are TGTGCCATCAGTGAGTCCGGTTCTAGACGGGACAGGGGGCCGAGTGGCTACACCTTC. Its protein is CAISESGSRRDRGPSGYTF.